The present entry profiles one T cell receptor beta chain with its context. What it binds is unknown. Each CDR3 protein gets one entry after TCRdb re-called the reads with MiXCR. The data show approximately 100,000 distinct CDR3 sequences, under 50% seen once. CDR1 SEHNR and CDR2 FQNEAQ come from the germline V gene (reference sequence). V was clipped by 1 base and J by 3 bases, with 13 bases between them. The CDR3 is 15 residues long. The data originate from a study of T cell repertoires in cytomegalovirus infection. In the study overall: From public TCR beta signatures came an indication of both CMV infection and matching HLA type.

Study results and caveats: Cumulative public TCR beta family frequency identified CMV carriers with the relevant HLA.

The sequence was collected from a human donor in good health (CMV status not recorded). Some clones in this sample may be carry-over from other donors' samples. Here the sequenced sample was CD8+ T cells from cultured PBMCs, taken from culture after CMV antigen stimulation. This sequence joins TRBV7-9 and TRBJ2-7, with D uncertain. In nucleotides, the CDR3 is TGTGCCAGCAGCTTAGAGGCAGGCGATTACTACGAGCAGTACTTC. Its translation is CASSLEAGDYYEQYF.